Listed below are T cell receptor beta chains from one sample, sequenced in a study of T cell responses to AZD1222 COVID-19 vaccine. Sequenced by immunoSEQ multiplex PCR; TCRdb stores in-frame clones only, minus some. The profile shows about 92,000 clones, under 95% of them singletons. Specimen: peripheral blood, collected on day 0 of AZD1222 vaccination. The receptors stem from an adult in good health. The CDR3 runs from the conserved cysteine through the conserved F or W. The order of the fields is D gene, clone size, J gene, V gene, CDR3 protein, CDR3 DNA. The D gene is left open where the match is weak. The listing skips clone size in some rows; elsewhere it reads once, few, many or a size class.

>TRBD1|.|TRBJ2-2|TRBV28
CASRSTGEDTGELFF
TGTGCCAGCAGATCGACAGGGGAGGACACCGGGGAGCTGTTTTTT
>.|.|TRBJ2-2|TRBV9
CASGGTGAANTGELFF
TGTGCCAGCGGGGGGACTGGGGCCGCGAACACCGGGGAGCTGTTTTTT
>.|.|TRBJ1-2|TRBV11-2
CASSLTRTNYGYTF
TGTGCCAGCAGCTTGACCCGAACGAACTATGGCTACACCTTC
>TRBD1|.|TRBJ1-1|TRBV7-2
CASSRQGDTEAFF
TGTGCCAGCAGCAGACAGGGAGACACTGAAGCTTTCTTT
>.|.|TRBJ1-5|TRBV4-3
CASSQYSDQPQHF
TGCGCCAGCAGCCAATACAGCGATCAGCCCCAGCATTTT
>.|.|TRBJ1-5|TRBV5-1
CASSFGGSNQPQHF
TGCGCCAGCAGCTTTGGGGGGAGCAATCAGCCCCAGCATTTT
>.|.|TRBJ1-1|TRBV7-9
CASSLNGNTEAFF
TGTGCCAGCAGCTTGAACGGGAACACTGAAGCTTTCTTT
>.|.|TRBJ2-2|TRBV19
CASSTPGETAGELFF
TGTGCCAGTAGTACCCCAGGGGAGACGGCCGGGGAGCTGTTTTTT
>.|.|TRBJ1-1|TRBV6-5
CASSYSGRVNTEAFF
TGTGCCAGCAGTTACTCGGGACGGGTGAACACTGAAGCTTTCTTT
>.|.|TRBJ2-1|TRBV11-2
CASYGHAMNNEQFF
TGTGCCAGCTACGGGCACGCTATGAATAATGAGCAGTTCTTC
>.|.|TRBJ1-5|TRBV18
CASSALQGQGQPQHF
TGTGCCAGCTCAGCCTTACAGGGTCAGGGACAGCCCCAGCATTTT
>.|.|TRBJ1-6|TRBV21-1
CASRNRTGGSKALHF
TGTGCCAGCAGAAATCGGACAGGGGGCTCCAAGGCCCTCCACTTT
>.|.|TRBJ2-7|TRBV3-1/TRBV3-2
CASSQASGTYSYEQYF
TGTGCCAGCAGCCAAGCCTCCGGGACATACTCCTACGAGCAGTACTTC
>.|.|TRBJ1-4|TRBV18
CASGPGAGEKLFF
TGTGCCAGCGGTCCTGGGGCCGGGGAAAAACTGTTTTTT
>.|.|TRBJ1-2|TRBV20-1
CSAREKSGYTF
TGCAGTGCTAGGGAGAAAAGCGGCTACACCTTC
>.|few|TRBJ2-5|TRBV6-2/TRBV6-3
CASSSGETQYF
TGTGCCAGCAGTTCCGGCGAGACCCAGTACTTC
>.|.|TRBJ2-7|TRBV5-1
CASSLDWSVSYEQYF
TGCGCCAGCAGCTTGGACTGGTCAGTATCCTACGAGCAGTACTTC
>TRBD2|.|TRBJ2-3|TRBV9
CASSVTSGGPMSTDTQYF
TGTGCCAGCAGCGTTACTAGCGGGGGCCCCATGAGCACAGATACGCAGTATTTT
>TRBD1|.|TRBJ1-2|TRBV5-1
CASSPTGVGGYGYTF
TGCGCCAGCTCGCCTACAGGGGTTGGTGGCTATGGCTACACCTTC
>TRBD1|.|TRBJ1-3|TRBV19
CASRQMGQGLNTIYF
TGTGCCAGTAGACAAATGGGACAGGGGTTAAACACCATATATTTT
>.|.|TRBJ2-7|TRBV5-1
CASSLVLGEQYF
TGCGCCAGCAGCTTGGTGCTAGGTGAGCAGTACTTC
>TRBD1|.|TRBJ1-1|TRBV10-3
CAISRTGVTEAFF
TGTGCCATCAGTAGGACAGGGGTCACTGAAGCTTTCTTT
>TRBD1|.|TRBJ1-2|TRBV19
CASSILTGAGYTF
TGTGCCAGTAGTATCCTGACAGGGGCTGGCTACACCTTC
>.|.|TRBJ2-7|TRBV10-2
CASSESQRAGSPYEQYF
TGCGCCAGCAGTGAGTCTCAAAGGGCGGGGAGCCCCTACGAGCAGTACTTC
>.|.|TRBJ1-2|TRBV12-3/TRBV12-4
CASSFTGDYGYTF
TGTGCCAGCAGTTTTACAGGTGACTATGGCTACACCTTC
>.|once|TRBJ1-2|TRBV6-1
CASSERAYGYTF
TGTGCCAGCAGTGAACGGGCCTATGGCTACACCTTC
>.|.|TRBJ2-1|TRBV27
CASSLAGNNEQFF
TGTGCCAGCAGTTTAGCCGGAAACAATGAGCAGTTCTTC
>.|.|TRBJ1-1|TRBV28
CASSSTGNTEAFF
TGTGCCAGCAGTTCCACAGGGAACACTGAAGCTTTCTTT
>.|.|TRBJ1-2|TRBV10-3
CARLLLFPGADYGYTF
TGTGCCAGACTTCTCCTTTTTCCGGGGGCGGACTATGGCTACACCTTC
>TRBD1|.|TRBJ2-1|TRBV7-3
CASSLTRTGQHEQFF
TGTGCCAGCAGCTTAACGAGGACAGGGCAACATGAGCAGTTCTTC
>.|.|TRBJ2-7|TRBV28
CASSLTVYEQYF
TGTGCCAGCAGCCTGACAGTCTACGAGCAGTACTTC
>.|.|TRBJ1-1|TRBV21-1
CASSKVGTYRDSRLNTEAFF
TGTGCCAGCAGCAAAGTCGGGACTTACCGGGACAGCAGACTGAACACTGAAGCTTTCTTT
>.|once|TRBJ2-3|TRBV4-2
CASSQDPAGGRTDTQYF
TGTGCCAGCAGCCAAGATCCAGCGGGTGGCCGCACAGATACGCAGTATTTT
>.|.|TRBJ2-6|TRBV7-2
CASSLVLAGANVLTF
TGTGCCAGCAGCTTAGTTCTGGCTGGGGCCAACGTCCTGACTTTC
>.|few|TRBJ1-5|TRBV28
CASSKGGSSNQPQHF
TGTGCCAGCAGTAAGGGGGGATCTAGCAATCAGCCCCAGCATTTT
>TRBD1|few|TRBJ2-1|TRBV7-3
CASSPRLTGNEQFF
TGTGCCAGCAGCCCACGATTGACAGGGAATGAGCAGTTCTTC
>.|.|TRBJ1-6|TRBV19
CASTSTGRNSPLHF
TGTGCCAGTACCTCGACAGGACGTAATTCACCCCTCCACTTT
>.|.|TRBJ1-3|TRBV4-3
CASSQDRGFFSGNTIYF
TGCGCCAGCAGCCAAGATCGGGGATTCTTCTCTGGAAACACCATATATTTT
>.|.|TRBJ2-5|TRBV6-5
CASSSIFGRVGETQYF
TGTGCCAGCAGTTCCATTTTCGGCAGGGTTGGAGAGACCCAGTACTTC
>.|.|TRBJ1-6|TRBV5-1
CASSLGDSNSPLHF
TGCGCCAGCAGCTTGGGAGACAGTAATTCACCCCTCCACTTT
>TRBD1|.|TRBJ1-4|TRBV18
CASSARTGQVEKLFF
TGTGCCAGCTCTGCCCGGACAGGGCAGGTTGAAAAACTGTTTTTT
>.|.|TRBJ2-3|TRBV5-1
CASSLGVFAITDTQYF
TGCGCCAGCAGCTTGGGAGTCTTCGCGATAACAGATACGCAGTATTTT
>.|.|TRBJ1-5|TRBV5-1
CASSLDIYSNQPQHF
TGCGCCAGCAGCTTGGATATCTATAGCAATCAGCCCCAGCATTTT
>.|.|TRBJ1-2|TRBV5-1
CASSGGGAGGYTF
TGCGCCAGCAGCGGTGGTGGGGCAGGGGGCTACACCTTC
>.|.|TRBJ2-2|TRBV2
CASSESTRDTGELFF
TGTGCCAGCAGTGAATCGACTAGAGACACCGGGGAGCTGTTTTTT
>.|.|TRBJ1-1|TRBV19
CASTIDSGGGSEAFF
TGTGCCAGTACAATCGACTCCGGGGGTGGATCTGAAGCTTTCTTT
>TRBD1|.|TRBJ2-6|TRBV7-2
CASSLRGLTAGANVLTF
TGTGCCAGCAGCTTGAGGGGGCTAACGGCTGGGGCCAACGTCCTGACTTTC
>TRBD1|.|TRBJ1-6|TRBV28
CASSSGQGGSSYNSPLHF
TGTGCCAGCAGTTCCGGACAGGGTGGGAGCTCCTATAATTCACCCCTCCACTTT
>.|.|TRBJ2-7|TRBV27
CASRWGRTYEQYF
TGTGCCAGCCGGTGGGGAAGAACTTACGAGCAGTACTTC
>TRBD1|.|TRBJ1-5|TRBV7-8
CASSLVRHRGSYLSNQPQHF
TGTGCCAGCAGCTTAGTTCGACACAGGGGTTCTTACCTTAGCAATCAGCCCCAGCATTTT
>.|.|TRBJ1-2|TRBV6-5
CASSYYGVNYGYTF
TGTGCCAGCAGTTATTATGGAGTGAACTATGGCTACACCTTC
>.|.|TRBJ1-5|TRBV28
CASSFHGGKGQPQHF
TGTGCCAGCAGTTTTCACGGAGGGAAGGGTCAGCCCCAGCATTTT
>.|once|TRBJ2-2|TRBV6-6
CASSPRILNPGELFF
TGTGCCAGCAGTCCAAGGATTCTAAACCCCGGGGAGCTGTTTTTT
>.|.|TRBJ1-5|TRBV15
CATSRPELSNQPQHF
TGTGCCACCAGCAGACCGGAACTTAGCAATCAGCCCCAGCATTTT
>TRBD1|once|TRBJ1-2|TRBV7-9
CASSFVQGDYGYTF
TGTGCCAGCAGCTTCGTACAGGGGGACTATGGCTACACCTTC